This T cell receptor beta chain comes out of a study of pediatric ulcerative colitis. Study-wide context: Several patients showed pancolitis and two showed left-sided colitis. Broader study findings: Substantially fewer templates came from a couple of patients' blood samples.

One to two pinch biopsies were taken from the rectum during colonoscopy. This CDR3 has 14 residues. Germline values: CDR1 MGHRA, CDR2 YSYEKL. The germline V and J ends were trimmed by 0 bases and 2 bases, with 7 bases remaining between them. Using immunoSEQ multiplex PCR, the repertoire was profiled, and TCRdb retains in-frame clones only, with some absent. This sample has approximately 40,000 clones; around 73% occur once, and the top ten carry 0.65% to 0.75%. This clone showed up just once. Its antigen is not known. This TCR was sampled from a boy aged 5-17 years with moderate ulcerative colitis. The sequencing sample was made of gut tissue. The chain combines TRBV4-1 with TRBJ1-2; D not certain. CDR3 bases: TGCGCCAGCAGCCAAGATGTCCGAAACTATGGCTACACCTTC. Encoded protein: CASSQDVRNYGYTF.